Presented here are 22 T cell receptor beta chains from one specimen sequenced in a study of identical twins. TCRdb used MiXCR to reprocess the 5' RACE reads, holding one entry per CDR3 protein. The sample holds 600,000 to 700,000 distinct CDR3 sequences, about 20% seen once. In addition, the sample was reused for a study of T cells expressing NK-cell markers.

The sample consisted of PBMCs. The source of these receptors is a woman between 18 and 29 years old in good health.

This clonotype was counted at least ten times. An end of the junction differs from the germline gene, which may be a read error. V and J are TRBV5-1 and TRBJ2-5; 8 nucleotides agree with TRBD2. The CDR3 covers 13 residues. CDR1 is SGHRS, CDR2 YFSETQ, per germline. CDR3 sequence: CASSLAGKETQYF. The CDR3 DNA reads TGTGCCAGCAGCCTAGCGGGTAAAGAGACCCAGTACTTC.

The sample holds a few counts of this clonotype. The CDR3 DNA is TGCGCCAGCAGCACTGGGGGGCGCGAGCAGTACTTC. It is translated as CASSTGGREQYF. The genes are TRBV5-1 and TRBJ2-7, with D perhaps being TRBD1 or TRBD2 (6 bases each). CDR3 size: 12 residues. The germline V and J ends were trimmed by 4 bases and 6 bases, with 11 bases remaining between them. CDR1 and CDR2 (germline): SGHRS, YFSETQ.

The chain is built from TRBV7-6 and TRBJ2-1, with 9 bases fitting TRBD2. CDR1 is SGHVS, CDR2 FNYEAQ, per germline. With V trimmed by 2 bases and J by 0 bases, 8 bases remained unmatched. CDR3 length: 18 residues. The CDR3 DNA reads TGTGCCAGCAGCTTAACAGCGGGGGGCTTCAGCTCCTACAATGAGCAGTTCTTC. Its translation is CASSLTAGGFSSYNEQFF.

CDR3 sequence: CASSSWTSGGAGGNEQFF. The CDR3 DNA is TGTGCCAGCAGCTCCTGGACTAGCGGGGGGGCCGGAGGGAATGAGCAGTTCTTC. The V call is TRBV2, the J call TRBJ2-1; 15 bases map to TRBD2. V was clipped by 6 bases and J by 7 bases; unmatched bases: 13. Germline V CDR1 and CDR2: SNHLY, FYNNEI. The length of the CDR3 is 18 residues. The entire variable domain, with the rest obtained from reference TRBV2 and TRBJ2-1, is as follows: EPEVTQTPSHQVTQMGQEVILRCVPISNHLYFYWYRQILGQKVEFLVSFYNNEISEKSEIFDDQFSVERPDGSNFTLKIRSTKLEDSAMYFCASSSWTSGGAGGNEQFFGPGTRLTVL.

DNA of the CDR3: TGTGCCAGCAGCCAAGAAAAGGTCCAGGGGGAAGGCGAGCAGTACTTC. It yields the protein CASSQEKVQGEGEQYF. This sequence joins TRBV3-1 and TRBJ2-7; TRBD1 matches at 7 bases. From germline, CDR1 is LGHDT and CDR2 YNNKEL (reference sequence). Trimming cost V 0 bases and J 6 bases; bases outside gene matches: 11. The CDR3 length is 16 residues.

This clonotype was seen a handful of times. This sequence joins TRBV5-1 and TRBJ2-7; tentatively, D is TRBD1 (6 bases). Germline CDR1 reads SGHRS; CDR2 reads YFSETQ. The CDR3 extends over 14 amino acids. V lost 2 bases and J lost 0, with 9 bases in between. The CDR3 is CASSFRGNSYEQYF. CDR3 in DNA: TGCGCCAGCAGCTTTAGGGGGAACTCCTACGAGCAGTACTTC.

The chain links TRBV7-9 to TRBJ2-4; the match to TRBD2 covers 15 bases. Germline assignment: CDR1 SEHNR and CDR2 FQNEAQ (reference sequence). The junction had 6 bases not matched to a gene; V was cut back by 5 bases and J by 4 bases. This CDR3 spans 17 amino acids. CDR3 DNA: TGTGCCAGCAGCGCGGGACTAGCGGGGGGACTTAAAAACATTCAGTACTTC. The encoded protein is CASSAGLAGGLKNIQYF.

This clonotype was detected a few times. The chain combines TRBV27 with TRBJ2-3; 7 nucleotides agree with TRBD1. The CDR3 runs 16 residues. The junction had 8 bases not matched to a gene; V was cut back by 3 bases and J by 2 bases. Germline V lookup: CDR1 MNHEY, CDR2 SMNVEV (reference sequence). This CDR3 is CASSLTGYGFTDTQYF. The CDR3, as DNA: TGTGCCAGCAGTTTGACAGGGTACGGGTTCACAGATACGCAGTATTTT.

Ten or more counts support this clonotype. The chain joins TRBV2 to TRBJ1-1; tentative D call: TRBD1 (6 bases). CDR3 length: 14 amino acids. V was cut by 2 bases and J by 4 bases, with 11 bases left in between. Germline-derived CDR1 and CDR2 are SNHLY and FYNNEI. Here the CDR3 reads CASSEIRRGTEAFF. The DNA of the CDR3 is TGTGCCAGCAGTGAAATCCGCAGGGGCACTGAAGCTTTCTTT.

The chain employs TRBV20-1 and TRBJ2-2, with TRBD2 as a possible D gene (5 bases). There are 17 residues in the CDR3. Germline V gives CDR1 DFQATT, CDR2 SNEGSKA (reference sequence). V gave up 0 bases and J gave up 6 bases, with 20 bases separating them. The CDR3 bases are TGCAGTGCTAGAGATAACCGGGGTTCTCCGGGCGCCGGGGAGCTGTTTTTT. This encodes CSARDNRGSPGAGELFF.

In this sample, this clonotype turned up a few times. CDR3 DNA: TGTGCCAGCAGTCCAACCTGGAACACTGAAGCTTTCTTT. Protein sequence: CASSPTWNTEAFF. V and J are TRBV12-3 or TRBV12-4 and TRBJ1-1; no reliable D call. Trimming removed 5 bases at V and 1 base at J, with 8 bases between. The CDR3 has 13 residues.

The sample holds many counts of this clonotype. One end of the junction is discordant with germline, which a read error may explain. V usage is TRBV20-1 and J usage is TRBJ2-5; weak D call: TRBD2 (5 bases). The CDR3 spans 15 residues. Per the germline V gene, CDR1 is DFQATT and CDR2 is SNEGSKA (reference sequence). The CDR3 region is CSARSVLVPQKTQYF. CDR3 sequence (DNA): TGCAGTGCTAGATCCGTACTAGTCCCCCAAAAGACCCAGTACTTC.

The sample holds a few counts of this clonotype. This sequence joins TRBV20-1 and TRBJ2-1, with a tentative D call TRBD1 (5 bases). The germline CDR1 and CDR2 sequences are DFQATT and SNEGSKA (reference sequence). The ends were cut back, 6 bases at V and 6 bases at J, with 15 bases in the middle. This CDR3 is 13 amino acids long. The CDR3 is CSAVGFRGNEQFF. For the CDR3, the DNA is TGCAGTGCCGTAGGGTTTAGGGGCAATGAGCAGTTCTTC.

This clonotype was seen a few times. The gene calls are TRBV12-3 or TRBV12-4 and TRBJ2-5; D is tentatively TRBD1 or TRBD2 (5 bases each). This CDR3 comprises 14 residues. With 6 bases removed from V and 7 bases from J, the gap between germline ends came to 18 bases. CDR3 sequence (DNA): TGTGCCAGCAGGCCCGGGACCTACCTGGGGACCCAGTACTTC. Its protein product is CASRPGTYLGTQYF.

This chain uses TRBV4-3 with TRBJ2-5, with 7 nucleotides matching TRBD2. The junction had 2 bases not matched to a gene; V was cut back by 1 base and J by 3 bases. Germline CDR1 and CDR2: LGHNA and YSLEER. The CDR3 runs to 14 residues. DNA of the CDR3: TGCGCCAGCAGCCAAGGGGGGGGGAAAGAGACCCAGTACTTC. It encodes CASSQGGGKETQYF.

The chain uses TRBV18 and TRBJ2-1; 9 nucleotides align to TRBD2. Trimming removed 3 bases from V and 9 bases from J; junction bases left unmatched: 12. This CDR3 contains 16 residues. Germline V lookup: CDR1 KGHSH, CDR2 LQKENI. The CDR3 DNA follows: TGTGCCAGCTCACCGGGCCTTGCGGGGGGGGGCAGTGAGCAGTTCTTC. Encoded protein: CASSPGLAGGGSEQFF.

This clonotype was counted at least ten times. This sequence joins TRBV5-1 and TRBJ2-5; 10 positions agree with TRBD1. The CDR3 loop spans 15 amino acids. V lost 0 bases, J lost 5 bases, and 4 bases stayed unmatched. Germline loops: CDR1 SGHRS, CDR2 YFSETQ. The CDR3 nucleotides are TGCGCCAGCAGCTTGGGACAGGGGGCTATGGAGACCCAGTACTTC. Protein sequence: CASSLGQGAMETQYF. Filled out from reference TRBV5-1 and TRBJ2-5, the complete variable domain reads KAGVTQTPRYLIKTRGQQVTLSCSPISGHRSVSWYQQTPGQGLQFLFEYFSETQRNKGNFPGRFSGRQFSNSRSEMNVSTLELGDSALYLCASSLGQGAMETQYFGPGTRLLVL.

This clonotype appeared once. The V gene is TRBV9, the J gene TRBJ2-2; no clear D. Germline V gene sequence: CDR1 SGDLS, CDR2 YYNGEE. The CDR3 consists of 15 residues. V was pared by 0 bases and J by 3 bases, with 9 bases between. Written as DNA, the CDR3 is TGTGCCAGCAGCGTAGAGGTCGGTGACACCGGGGAGCTGTTTTTT. Translation: CASSVEVGDTGELFF.

This clonotype was detected a few times. The genes are TRBV18 and TRBJ2-3; D is uncertain. Germline lookup yields CDR1 KGHSH and CDR2 LQKENI. The ends were cut back, 3 bases at V and 0 bases at J, with 13 bases in the middle. The CDR3 is 16 amino acids. CDR3 loop: CASSPHPSDSTDTQYF. CDR3 in DNA: TGTGCCAGCTCACCCCACCCATCGGACAGCACAGATACGCAGTATTTT.

This clonotype appeared a few times. The genes are TRBV20-1 and TRBJ2-7, with 7 nucleotides matching TRBD2. V trimming: 3 bases; J trimming: 2 bases; junction bases outside the gene matches: 10. The CDR3 length is 15 residues. From germline, CDR1 is DFQATT and CDR2 SNEGSKA (reference sequence). The CDR3: CSARGVVGGTYEQYF. DNA of the CDR3: TGCAGTGCTAGGGGGGTGGTGGGAGGGACCTACGAGCAGTACTTC.

This sequence joins TRBV12-3 or TRBV12-4 and TRBJ1-4; D unclear. CDR3 length equals 15 residues. V was shortened by 2 bases and J by 3 bases, with 10 bases between the two germline ends. This chain's CDR3 is CASSLLAPPNEKLFF. The CDR3 DNA follows: TGTGCCAGCAGTTTATTGGCCCCGCCTAATGAAAAACTGTTTTTT.

The sample holds a few counts of this clonotype. This chain links TRBV20-1 with TRBJ2-1; 9 bases line up with TRBD2. The trim removed 6 bases at V and 6 bases at J, leaving 12 bases unmatched. The germline CDR1 and CDR2 sequences are DFQATT and SNEGSKA (reference sequence). The CDR3 is 15 amino acids. The CDR3 sequence is CSALPGLASANEQFF. The CDR3 region has the DNA TGCAGTGCGCTCCCGGGACTAGCAAGCGCCAATGAGCAGTTCTTC.